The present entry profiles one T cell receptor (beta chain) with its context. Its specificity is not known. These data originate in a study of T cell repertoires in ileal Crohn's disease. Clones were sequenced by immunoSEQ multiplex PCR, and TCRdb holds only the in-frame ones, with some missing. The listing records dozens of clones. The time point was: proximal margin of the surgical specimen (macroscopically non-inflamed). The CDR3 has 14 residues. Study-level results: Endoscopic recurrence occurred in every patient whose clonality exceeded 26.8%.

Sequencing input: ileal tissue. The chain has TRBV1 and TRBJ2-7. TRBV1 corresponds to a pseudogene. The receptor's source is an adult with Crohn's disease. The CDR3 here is CTSSPRERHYEQYF. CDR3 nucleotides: TGCACCAGCAGCCCCCGTGAGCGACACTACGAGCAGTACTTC.